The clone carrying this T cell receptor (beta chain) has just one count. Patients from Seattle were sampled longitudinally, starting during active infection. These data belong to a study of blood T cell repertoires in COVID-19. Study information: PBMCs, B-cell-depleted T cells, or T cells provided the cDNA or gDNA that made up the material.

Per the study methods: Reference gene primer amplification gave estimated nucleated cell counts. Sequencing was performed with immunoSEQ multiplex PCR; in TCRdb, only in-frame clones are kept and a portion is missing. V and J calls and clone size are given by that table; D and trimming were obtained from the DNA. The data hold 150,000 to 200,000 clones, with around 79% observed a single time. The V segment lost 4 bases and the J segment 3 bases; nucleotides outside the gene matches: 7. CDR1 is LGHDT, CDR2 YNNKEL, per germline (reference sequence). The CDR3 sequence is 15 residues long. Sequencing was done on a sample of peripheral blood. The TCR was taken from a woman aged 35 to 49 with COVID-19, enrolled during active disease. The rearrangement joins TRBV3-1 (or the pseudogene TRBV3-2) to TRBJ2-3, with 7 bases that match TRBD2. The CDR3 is CASSRGTKRTDTQYF. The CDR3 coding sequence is TGTGCCAGCAGCCGTGGGACTAAAAGAACAGATACGCAGTATTTT.